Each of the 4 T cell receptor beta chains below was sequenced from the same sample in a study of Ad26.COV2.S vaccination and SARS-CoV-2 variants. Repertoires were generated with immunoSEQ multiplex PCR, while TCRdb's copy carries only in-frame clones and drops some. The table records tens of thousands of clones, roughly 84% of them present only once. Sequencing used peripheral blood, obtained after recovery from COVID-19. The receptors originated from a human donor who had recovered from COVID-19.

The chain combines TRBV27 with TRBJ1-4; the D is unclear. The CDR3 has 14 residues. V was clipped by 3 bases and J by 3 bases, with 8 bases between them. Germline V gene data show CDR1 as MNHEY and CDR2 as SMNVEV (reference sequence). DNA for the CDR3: TGTGCCAGCAGTTTCGGTCAGCCTAATGAAAAACTGTTTTTT. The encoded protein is CASSFGQPNEKLFF.

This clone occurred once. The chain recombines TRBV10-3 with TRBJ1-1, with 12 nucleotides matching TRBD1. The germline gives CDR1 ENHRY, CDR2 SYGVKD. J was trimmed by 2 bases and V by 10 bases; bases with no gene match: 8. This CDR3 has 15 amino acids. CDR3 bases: TGTGCCACAATACTTGGGACAGGGGGCAACACTGAAGCTTTCTTT. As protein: CATILGTGGNTEAFF.

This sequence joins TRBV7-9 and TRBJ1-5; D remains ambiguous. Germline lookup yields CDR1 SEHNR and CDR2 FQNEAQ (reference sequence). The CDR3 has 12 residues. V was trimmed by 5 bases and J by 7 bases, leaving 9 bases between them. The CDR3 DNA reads TGTGCCAGCAGCCGGGAGTGGCAGCCCCAGCATTTT. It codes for CASSREWQPQHF.

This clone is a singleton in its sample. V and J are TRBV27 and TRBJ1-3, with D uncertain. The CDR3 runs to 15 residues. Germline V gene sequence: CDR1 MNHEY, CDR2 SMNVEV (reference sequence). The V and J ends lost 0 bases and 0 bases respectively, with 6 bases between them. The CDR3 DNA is TGTGCCAGCAGTTTATCGCCCTACTCTGGAAACACCATATATTTT. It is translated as CASSLSPYSGNTIYF.